A selection of T cell receptor beta chains follows, all from one sample in a study of blood T cell repertoires in COVID-19. Using immunoSEQ multiplex PCR, the repertoire was profiled, and TCRdb retains in-frame clones only, with some absent. The sample shows a few hundred thousand clones, around 89% of them seen only once. The sequenced material came from PBMCs or T cells enriched from blood (not recorded which). These receptor sequences come from a young man who had recovered from COVID-19. The CDR3 runs from the conserved cysteine through the conserved F or W. D genes are given only for firm matches. Not every row has a clone size; where given, it reads once, few, many or a size class.

j_call d_call v_call clone_size cdr3_nt cdr3_aa
TRBJ2-3 - TRBV3-1/TRBV3-2 - TGTGCCAGCAGCCAAGATAGGGGGTCGGATACGCAGTATTTT CASSQDRGSDTQYF
TRBJ2-7 - TRBV5-5 - TGTGCCAGCAGCCTGGGGATGGAGATGGGCGAGCAGTACTTC CASSLGMEMGEQYF
TRBJ2-6 - TRBV19 - TGTGCCAGTAGTGAGGGCGCTGGGGCCAACGTCCTGACTTTC CASSEGAGANVLTF
TRBJ2-1 - TRBV6-5 - TGTGCCAGCAGTTACCTTGGCGGCTCCTACAATGAGCAGTTCTTC CASSYLGGSYNEQFF
TRBJ2-2 TRBD2 TRBV29-1 medium-sized TGCAGCCCGACGGGGACTAGGAACACCGGGGAGCTGTTTTTT CSPTGTRNTGELFF
TRBJ1-5 TRBD1 TRBV5-1 - TGCGCCAGCAGCTTGGGACAGGGCAGTCAGCCCCAGCATTTT CASSLGQGSQPQHF
TRBJ1-5 TRBD1 TRBV19 - TGTGCCACATCCGGGACAGGGGGATCTCAGCCCCAGCATTTT CATSGTGGSQPQHF
TRBJ1-2 - TRBV20-1 - TGCAGTGCTCCTCTCGCTCCGGTTGCAACCTTC CSAPLAPVATF
TRBJ1-2 TRBD1 TRBV3-1/TRBV3-2 once TGTGCCAGCAGCCCCTCGGACAGGGGCCATGGCTACACCTTC CASSPSDRGHGYTF
TRBJ2-2 - TRBV4-1 - TGCGCCAGCAGCCATTTCCAGGAAAACACCGGGGAGCTGTTTTTT CASSHFQENTGELFF
TRBJ2-5 TRBD2 TRBV4-1 - TGCGCCAGCAGCCACGCTAGCGGGAGCACGTGGGAGACCCAGTACTTC CASSHASGSTWETQYF
TRBJ1-2 - TRBV28 - TGTGCCAGCTTTCAGGGGACACACTATGGCTACACCTTC CASFQGTHYGYTF
TRBJ1-1 - TRBV5-6 few TGTGCCAGCAGCTTGAGCCGACAGGTAGCTTTCTTT CASSLSRQVAFF
TRBJ2-4 TRBD2 TRBV10-1 - TGCGCCAGCAGTGGGTCGGGAGGCAACATTCAGTACTTC CASSGSGGNIQYF
TRBJ1-4 - TRBV11-2 - TGTGCCAGCAGCTTAGATCGCAGGGTTGGTGAAAAACTGTTTTTT CASSLDRRVGEKLFF
TRBJ2-7 TRBD2 TRBV19 - TGTGCCAGTAAAGCGGGAGAGGTCCTGGGGGAGCAGTACTTC CASKAGEVLGEQYF
TRBJ2-7 - TRBV5-1 few TGCGCCAGCAGCTTGAACAGGGCCAAATCCGAGCAGTACTTC CASSLNRAKSEQYF
TRBJ1-2 - TRBV5-5 - TGTGCCAGCAGCTTCGGGGGGAAGAGCTATGGCTACACCTTC CASSFGGKSYGYTF
TRBJ1-5 - TRBV5-1 - TGCGCCAGCAGCTCTGGCGGGGGGAATCAGCCCCAGCATTTT CASSSGGGNQPQHF
TRBJ2-4 - TRBV21-1 once TGTGCCTCCCCAGTCCAGGGGACCAAAAACATTCAGTACTTC CASPVQGTKNIQYF
TRBJ2-1 TRBD2 TRBV6-5 once TGTGCCAGCAGTAGCGGGACTAGCGCGTACAATGAGCAGTTCTTC CASSSGTSAYNEQFF
TRBJ2-3 - TRBV10-1 - TGCGCCAGCAGTGATAGCTTGGAGGTTGGTAAGGACACAGATACGCAGTATTTT CASSDSLEVGKDTDTQYF
TRBJ1-3 - TRBV12-5 once TGTGCTAGTGGTTTGGTACGCACAAAGGACAGCATGGGGACTGGAAACACCATATATTTT CASGLVRTKDSMGTGNTIYF
TRBJ2-2 TRBD1 TRBV18 - TGTGCCAGCTCACAACCTGGACAGGGGAGCACCGGGGAGCTGTTTTTT CASSQPGQGSTGELFF
TRBJ2-5 TRBD2 TRBV11-2 - TGTGCCAGCAGTAGTGGACTAGCGGGAGGGTGGCAAGAGACCCAGTACTTC CASSSGLAGGWQETQYF
TRBJ1-2 - TRBV7-8 - TGTGCCAGCAGCTTAAGTAAGCGCTATGGCTACACCTTC CASSLSKRYGYTF
TRBJ1-4 TRBD1 TRBV7-9 - TGTGCCAGCAGCTACGACAGGGGAGGTGAAAAACTGTTTTTT CASSYDRGGEKLFF
TRBJ1-1 TRBD1 TRBV18 - TGTGCCAGCTCACCACCCTGGGACAGGGGGACTGAAGCTTTCTTT CASSPPWDRGTEAFF
TRBJ2-1 - TRBV13 - TGTGCCAGCAGCCGAGAGTATGAGCAGTTCTTC CASSREYEQFF
TRBJ1-5 TRBD1 TRBV5-6 - TGTGCCAGCAGCTACCGGCGGGACAGGGGAGTCCTTAGCAATCAGCCCCAGCATTTT CASSYRRDRGVLSNQPQHF
TRBJ2-1 - TRBV7-2 - TGTGCCAGCAGCTCGGACTCCATGGATGAGCAGTTCTTC CASSSDSMDEQFF
TRBJ2-2 TRBD2 TRBV7-2 - TGTGCCAGCAGCTTTCCGACTAGCGGCAACACCGGGGAGCTGTTTTTT CASSFPTSGNTGELFF
TRBJ1-2 TRBD1 TRBV7-9 - TGTGCCAGCAGCCCAGGGGGCGATAGGGGCTACACCTTC CASSPGGDRGYTF